This T cell receptor (beta chain) was profiled in a study of cytomegalovirus exposure and HLA in healthy donors. Broader study findings: A later analysis found most CMV-associated TCR beta chains apparently HLA-restricted.

As concerns this clone: What it binds is not known.

PCR used 60 Vbeta primers and 13 Jbeta primers. The protocol was immunoSEQ multiplex PCR, while the TCRdb copy is restricted to in-frame clones and leaves out a portion. Here the sample spans some 110,000 clones, about two thirds being singletons. The CDR3 loop spans 12 amino acids. V was trimmed by 6 bases and J by 4 bases, leaving 10 bases between them. Germline CDR1 reads MDHEN; CDR2 reads SYDVKM. Sequenced: PBMCs. This clonotype was obtained from a man aged 60-69 years in good health and CMV-seropositive. This chain joins TRBV28 and TRBJ2-7; no clear D gene. DNA for the CDR3: TGTGCCAGCAGCAATTCGGTTTACGAGCAGTACTTC. Residues: CASSNSVYEQYF. The full variable domain, its missing parts supplied by reference TRBV28 and TRBJ2-7, is DVKVTQSSRYLVKRTGEKVFLECVQDMDHENMFWYRQDPGLGLRLIYFSYDVKMKEKGDIPEGYSVSREKKERFSLILESASTNQTSMYLCASSNSVYEQYFGPGTRLTVT.